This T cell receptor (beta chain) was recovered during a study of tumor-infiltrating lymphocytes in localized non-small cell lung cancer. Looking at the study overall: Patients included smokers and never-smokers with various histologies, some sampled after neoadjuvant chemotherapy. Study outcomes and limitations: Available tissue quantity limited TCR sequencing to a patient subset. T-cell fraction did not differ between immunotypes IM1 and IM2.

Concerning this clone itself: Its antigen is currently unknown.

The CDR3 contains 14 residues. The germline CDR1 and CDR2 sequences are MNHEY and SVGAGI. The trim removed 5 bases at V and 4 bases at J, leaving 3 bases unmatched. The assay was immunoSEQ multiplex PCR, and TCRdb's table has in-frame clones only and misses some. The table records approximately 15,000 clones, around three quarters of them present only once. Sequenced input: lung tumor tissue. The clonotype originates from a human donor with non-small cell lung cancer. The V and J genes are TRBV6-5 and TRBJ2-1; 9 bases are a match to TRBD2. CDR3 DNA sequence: TGTGCCAGCAGTAGGACTAGCGCATACAATGAGCAGTTCTTC. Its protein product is CASSRTSAYNEQFF.